Following are 27 T cell receptor beta chains from one sample sequenced in a study of blood T cell repertoires in COVID-19. The data were produced by immunoSEQ multiplex PCR, yet TCRdb's version contains in-frame clones alone and is incomplete. The profile covers about 100,000 clones, with approximately 80% appearing a single time and around 4.4% taken by the ten largest. What was sequenced was peripheral blood. Receptors originate from a man in his 70s with acute or convalescent COVID-19.

This sequence joins TRBV7-2 and TRBJ1-5; D gene unclear. CDR1 is SGHTA and CDR2 is FQGNSA in the germline V gene. This CDR3 is 14 amino acids long. Trimming stripped 2 bases from V and 5 bases from J, with 10 bases between. CDR3 DNA sequence: TGTGCCAGCAGCTTAATTGGCGGGGATCAGCCCCAGCATTTT. This translates into CASSLIGGDQPQHF.

This clone has only one observation. The chain has TRBV10-3 and TRBJ2-7; 10 nucleotides agree with TRBD1. Germline V CDR1 and CDR2: ENHRY, SYGVKD. The CDR3 is made up of 13 amino acids. The trim removed 5 bases at V and 7 bases at J, leaving 5 bases unmatched. In DNA form, the CDR3 reads TGTGCCATCAGTTGGGACAGGGGAGGAGAGCAGTACTTC. Its protein product is CAISWDRGGEQYF.

This chain connects TRBV11-1 to TRBJ2-1; TRBD2 is a possible D gene (5 bases). Germline CDR1 and CDR2: SGHAT and FQDESV (reference sequence). CDR3 length equals 15 residues. V was shortened by 1 base and J by 0 bases, with 7 bases between the two germline ends. DNA of the CDR3: TGTGCCAGCAGCTTAGGTGGGAGCTCCTACAATGAGCAGTTCTTC. It yields the protein CASSLGGSSYNEQFF.

V usage is TRBV11-1 and J usage is TRBJ1-3, with 10 bases that match TRBD1. Germline CDR1 reads SGHAT; CDR2 reads FQDESV (reference sequence). This CDR3 has 16 amino acids. V was pared by 4 bases and J by 4 bases, with 7 bases of the junction left unmatched. The CDR3 nucleotides are TGTGCCAGCAGCTCGGACAGGGGGTTTACCGGAAACACCATATATTTT. As protein: CASSSDRGFTGNTIYF.

The CDR3 DNA is TGTGCCACCTCCCATGAGGAGGATAGGACAGATACGCAGTATTTT. This translates into CATSHEEDRTDTQYF. The genes are TRBV10-3 and TRBJ2-3, with D perhaps matching TRBD2 (5 bases). The CDR3 is 15 residues long. V dropped 10 bases and J dropped 3 bases, with 20 bases sitting between them. Germline CDR1 and CDR2: ENHRY and SYGVKD.

The J gene is TRBJ1-2, the V gene TRBV14; perhaps TRBD1 as D (5 bases). CDR3 length: 14 amino acids. The V gene lost 1 base and the J gene lost 3 bases, with 9 bases spanning the gap. Germline CDR1 is SGHDN and CDR2 is FVKESK. The CDR3 DNA is TGTGCCAGCAGCCAAGCCGGGGGTCACTATGGCTACACCTTC. Its translation: CASSQAGGHYGYTF.

V usage is TRBV7-9 and J usage is TRBJ2-5; 8 positions match TRBD2. CDR1 is SEHNR, CDR2 FQNEAQ, per germline (reference sequence). Losses at the gene ends were 8 bases for V and 5 bases for J; bases not matched to a gene: 10. The CDR3 runs to 14 residues. CDR3 sequence: CASVGFAGGETQYF. The CDR3 bases are TGTGCCAGCGTGGGTTTCGCGGGGGGTGAGACCCAGTACTTC.

This sequence joins TRBV19 and TRBJ2-5, with D maybe TRBD2 (6 bases). V was shortened by 11 bases and J by 1 base, with 17 bases between the two germline ends. From germline, CDR1 is LNHDA and CDR2 SQIVND (reference sequence). The CDR3 consists of 14 residues. The CDR3 reads CASRRDLLQETQYF. The CDR3 DNA follows: TGTGCCTCGCGCCGGGACTTACTCCAAGAGACCCAGTACTTC. Looking up the rest from reference TRBV19 and TRBJ2-5 gives the full variable domain: DGGITQSPKYLFRKEGQNVTLSCEQNLNHDAMYWYRQDPGQGLRLIYYSQIVNDFQKGDIAEGYSVSREKKESFPLTVTSAQKNPTAFYLCASRRDLLQETQYFGPGTRLLVL.

The genes are TRBV29-1 and TRBJ2-7; maybe TRBD1 (5 bases). V was clipped by 5 bases and J by 4 bases, with 18 bases between them. Per the germline V gene, CDR1 is SQVTM and CDR2 is ANQGSEA. The CDR3 totals 14 residues. DNA of the CDR3: TGCAGCGTTCTGCAAGGGGCTAAGGGTTACGAGCAGTACTTC. This gives the protein CSVLQGAKGYEQYF.

CDR3 sequence (DNA): TGTGCCAGCAGCTTTGCCCAGGGGGGAATTGGGGAGACCCAGTACTTC. Protein sequence: CASSFAQGGIGETQYF. The chain has TRBV7-2 and TRBJ2-5, with a weak D call TRBD1 (7 bases). The germline gives CDR1 SGHTA, CDR2 FQGNSA. V was trimmed by 3 bases and J by 5 bases, leaving 19 bases between them. CDR3 length: 16 amino acids.

In its sample, this clone was seen once. The V call is TRBV18, the J call TRBJ1-4; TRBD1 is a possible D gene (6 bases). V was cut by 6 bases and J by 0 bases, with 14 bases left in between. The CDR3 is 16 amino acids. The V gene's germline CDR1 is KGHSH and CDR2 LQKENI. The CDR3 region is CASSPDRIPTNEKLFF. DNA for the CDR3: TGTGCCAGCTCGCCCGACAGGATCCCAACTAATGAAAAACTGTTTTTT.

The gene calls are TRBV5-4 and TRBJ1-2; 12 positions match TRBD1. The CDR3 covers 15 residues. V was pared by 0 bases and J by 7 bases, with 4 bases of the junction left unmatched. Looked up from germline, CDR1 is SGHNT and CDR2 is YYREEE (reference sequence). The CDR3, as DNA: TGTGCCAGCAGCTTGGCGGGACAGGGGGCCGGTGGCTACACCTTC. Translating gives CASSLAGQGAGGYTF.

This sequence joins TRBV7-8 and TRBJ2-1; possible D gene TRBD1, 6 bases. CDR3 length: 15 residues. The germline V gene has CDR1 SGHVS and CDR2 FQNEAQ. Trimming pared 7 bases from V and 9 bases from J, leaving 22 bases between. The CDR3 coding sequence is TGTGCCAGCACCAATCTACAGGGCCGAGTGGGTGAGCAGTTCTTC. Its translation is CASTNLQGRVGEQFF. The full variable domain, completed using reference TRBV7-8 and TRBJ2-1, is GAGVSQSPRYKVAKRGQDVALRCDPISGHVSLFWYQQALGQGPEFLTYFQNEAQLDKSGLPSDRFFAERPEGSVSTLKIQRTQQEDSAVYLCASTNLQGRVGEQFFGPGTRLTVL.

The V gene is TRBV18, the J gene TRBJ2-6, with D possibly TRBD1 on 6 matching bases. This CDR3 is 18 amino acids long. Trimming removed 2 bases at V and 0 bases at J, with 14 bases between. CDR1 KGHSH and CDR2 LQKENI come from the germline V gene. Here the CDR3 DNA reads TGTGCCAGCTCACCAATCAAGGGGACACTCTCTGGGGCCAACGTCCTGACTTTC. This translates into CASSPIKGTLSGANVLTF. The whole variable domain, filled in from reference TRBV18 and TRBJ2-6, reads NAGVMQNPRHLVRRRGQEARLRCSPMKGHSHVYWYRQLPEEGLKFMVYLQKENIIDESGMPKERFSAEFPKEGPSILRIQQVVRGDSAAYFCASSPIKGTLSGANVLTFGAGSRLTVL.

V and J are TRBV3-1 (or the pseudogene TRBV3-2) and TRBJ2-2; TRBD1 is a possible D gene (5 bases). The germline CDR1 and CDR2 sequences are LGHDT and YNNKEL (reference sequence). The CDR3 covers 14 residues. V was cut by 4 bases and J by 6 bases, with 12 bases left in between. The CDR3 DNA reads TGTGCCAGCAGCCGGAATGCAGGGTCCGGGGAGCTGTTTTTT. Amino acid sequence: CASSRNAGSGELFF.

This chain links TRBV6-1 with TRBJ1-3; 7 nucleotides agree with TRBD1. This CDR3 is 16 amino acids long. Germline V CDR1 and CDR2: MNHNS, SASEGT. Trimming removed 2 bases from V and 0 bases from J; junction bases left unmatched: 4. The CDR3 sequence: CASSETGAFSGNTIYF. The CDR3 DNA sequence: TGTGCCAGCAGTGAAACAGGGGCCTTCTCTGGAAACACCATATATTTT.

The V and J genes are TRBV5-1 and TRBJ2-1; 8 bases align to TRBD1. V dropped 4 bases and J dropped 8; count of bases not matched to a gene: 8. CDR3 length: 14 amino acids. The germline V gene encodes CDR1 SGHRS and CDR2 YFSETQ. CDR3 residues: CASSPGQDIDEQFF. Here the CDR3 DNA reads TGCGCCAGCAGCCCGGGACAGGATATTGATGAGCAGTTCTTC.

The genes are TRBV7-3 and TRBJ2-2, with D possibly being TRBD2 (6 bases). CDR1 is SGHTA, CDR2 FQGTGA, per germline. V was shortened by 5 bases and J by 3 bases, with 22 bases between the two germline ends. This CDR3 is 18 amino acids long. The chain's CDR3 is CASSPAGIRGRYTGELFF. DNA of the CDR3: TGTGCCAGCAGCCCCGCGGGAATTAGAGGGAGGTACACCGGGGAGCTGTTTTTT.

The V call is TRBV10-1, the J call TRBJ1-2, with TRBD1 as a possible D gene (6 bases). The CDR3 length is 13 residues. CDR1 is WNHNN and CDR2 is SYGVQD in the germline V gene (reference sequence). V gave up 6 bases and J gave up 8 bases, with 16 bases separating them. The CDR3 DNA follows: TGCGCCAGCAGCCCTATGAGGGGGGGCGGCTACACCTTC. Its translation: CASSPMRGGGYTF.

This clone has more than one count but fewer than ten. The chain has TRBV20-1 and TRBJ1-2; D is uncertain. V lost 3 bases, J lost 1 base, and 12 bases lay in between. Germline V gives CDR1 DFQATT, CDR2 SNEGSKA (reference sequence). This CDR3 is built from 14 residues. CDR3 in amino acids: CSASYPGLNYGYTF. The DNA for the CDR3 is TGCAGTGCTAGTTATCCAGGACTTAACTATGGCTACACCTTC.

This chain links TRBV3-1 (or the pseudogene TRBV3-2) with TRBJ2-5, with TRBD1 identical over 7 bases. V was clipped by 3 bases and J by 4 bases; unmatched bases: 8. CDR1 LGHDT and CDR2 YNNKEL come from the germline V gene (reference sequence). The CDR3 totals 15 residues. CDR3: CASSQGDSQRETQYF. CDR3 coding DNA: TGTGCCAGCAGCCAGGGGGACAGCCAACGAGAGACCCAGTACTTC.

V is TRBV5-1 and J is TRBJ1-5; 11 bases agree with TRBD1. Germline V gene sequence: CDR1 SGHRS, CDR2 YFSETQ. The V gene end was trimmed by 4 bases and the J gene end by 1 base; junction bases not matched to a gene: 4. The CDR3 is 16 residues long. CDR3 coding DNA: TGCGCCAGCAGCCCAGGACAGGGGGCGAGCAATCAGCCCCAGCATTTT. The encoded protein is CASSPGQGASNQPQHF. Complete variable domain (other parts from reference TRBV5-1 and TRBJ1-5): KAGVTQTPRYLIKTRGQQVTLSCSPISGHRSVSWYQQTPGQGLQFLFEYFSETQRNKGNFPGRFSGRQFSNSRSEMNVSTLELGDSALYLCASSPGQGASNQPQHFGDGTRLSIL.

The chain joins TRBV19 to TRBJ1-4, with D perhaps matching TRBD1 (6 bases). Germline V CDR1 and CDR2: LNHDA, SQIVND (reference sequence). Trimming cost V 3 bases and J 9 bases, with 11 bases left between them. CDR3 size: 13 residues. CDR3 DNA: TGTGCCAGTAGTATGACAGGTCGGAAAAAACTGTTTTTT. Its translation: CASSMTGRKKLFF.

V is TRBV4-3 and J is TRBJ1-2; D unclear. The V and J ends lost 0 bases and 7 bases respectively, with 12 bases between them. Germline V gene sequence: CDR1 LGHNA, CDR2 YSLEER. The CDR3 sequence is 14 residues long. The CDR3 DNA is TGCGCCAGCAGCCAAGAGAGTGAAGTGTCTGGCTACACCTTC. It specifies CASSQESEVSGYTF.

This clone was observed a handful of times. The genes are TRBV10-3 and TRBJ2-2, with 12 bases lining up with TRBD2. J gave up 0 bases and V 7 bases, and 6 bases lay outside the gene matches. CDR1 and CDR2 (germline): ENHRY, SYGVKD. The CDR3 spans 17 residues. The CDR3 DNA is TGTGCCATCACCCGACTAGCGGGGGAAGCGAACACCGGGGAGCTGTTTTTT. Translation gives CAITRLAGEANTGELFF.

This clone has more than one count but fewer than ten. This chain links TRBV3-1 (or the pseudogene TRBV3-2) with TRBJ2-2, with a possible D match to TRBD2 (5 bases). In germline, CDR1 is LGHDT, CDR2 YNNKEL (reference sequence). The V gene lost 5 bases and the J gene lost 6 bases, with 7 bases spanning the gap. The CDR3 runs 12 residues. The CDR3 nucleotides read TGTGCCAGCAGCACTAGAGCCGGGGAGCTGTTTTTT. It is translated as CASSTRAGELFF.

The chain has TRBV9 and TRBJ2-5; 8 bases line up with TRBD1. The V segment lost 3 bases and the J segment 5 bases; nucleotides outside the gene matches: 12. Looked up from germline, CDR1 is SGDLS and CDR2 is YYNGEE. This CDR3 is 16 amino acids long. The CDR3 spells CASSATSPGQGETQYF. The CDR3 DNA sequence: TGTGCCAGCAGCGCGACCTCACCCGGACAGGGCGAGACCCAGTACTTC.